This is a list of T cell receptor beta chains from one sample in a study of yellow fever vaccine responses in identical twins. TCRdb passed the RT-PCR reads through MiXCR, listing each CDR3 protein once. Seen here are more than 15,000 distinct CDR3 sequences, around 72% observed once, and the top ten hold under 3%. The sequenced sample was T cells from blood (PBMCs), unsorted or a sorted subset (not recorded which), obtained before or after yellow fever vaccination (not recorded which). These receptors were obtained from a woman under 30 who received the yellow fever vaccine. CDR3s include the opening cysteine and the closing phenylalanine or tryptophan.

cdr3_aa j_call v_call
CSGQDRIPDTQYF TRBJ2-3 TRBV29-1
CASNPMRGANYGYTF TRBJ1-2 TRBV5-2
CASSPGGGFYNEQFF TRBJ2-1 TRBV7-7
CASSLPSGGTDTQYF TRBJ2-3 TRBV4-1
CSVEGGTTDTQYF TRBJ2-3 TRBV29-1
CASSYGNLRETQYF TRBJ2-5 TRBV6-2/TRBV6-3
CASSLDGLWEQFF TRBJ2-1 TRBV11-2
CATSRSDRGWPEAFF TRBJ1-1 TRBV15
CASSLADSEQYF TRBJ2-7 TRBV5-1
CASSLAYSGRGQFF TRBJ2-1 TRBV11-1
CASSLGLANNEQFF TRBJ2-1 TRBV11-2
CASSQRPVRLSNQPQHF TRBJ1-5 TRBV4-1
CASSRSSGRTDTQYF TRBJ2-3 TRBV9
CASSPLLETQYF TRBJ2-5 TRBV18
CASTGTNNEQFF TRBJ2-1 TRBV11-1
CASSFGQNTGELFF TRBJ2-2 TRBV11-1
CASSFLRGWETQYF TRBJ2-5 TRBV12-3/TRBV12-4
CSVNSVMNTEAFF TRBJ1-1 TRBV29-1
CASSPLAGVGDTQYF TRBJ2-3 TRBV11-3
CASGGLAVAKNIQYF TRBJ2-4 TRBV2
CASKDPWRGDEQFF TRBJ2-1 TRBV19
CASSSKPQETQYF TRBJ2-5 TRBV5-5
CASSPPTGGGQPQHF TRBJ1-5 TRBV18
CASSVDRISYEQYF TRBJ2-7 TRBV9
CAINSGTDNSGQYF TRBJ2-7 TRBV10-3
CASSQDRQYSSYEQYF TRBJ2-7 TRBV4-1
CASSLTAGYGYTF TRBJ1-2 TRBV13
CATSRGQGFNEQYF TRBJ2-7 TRBV15
CASSPVDTQETQYF TRBJ2-5 TRBV11-1
CASSPPVQGRANQPQHF TRBJ1-5 TRBV18
CATSDWDSNTGELFF TRBJ2-2 TRBV24-1
CASSNLAGANTDTQYF TRBJ2-3 TRBV2
CAISETGTMEGYTF TRBJ1-2 TRBV10-3
CASSLSGATDTQYF TRBJ2-3 TRBV11-3
CASSFGTDESQYF TRBJ2-3 TRBV7-6
CASSASSGQETQYF TRBJ2-5 TRBV4-1
CSVVLAGASYNEQFF TRBJ2-1 TRBV29-1
CASSQDLLAGNEQFF TRBJ2-1 TRBV3-1
CASRPGDQPQHF TRBJ1-5 TRBV12-3/TRBV12-4
CASSPMEYQPQHF TRBJ1-5 TRBV7-6
CSARDTSGAFF TRBJ2-1 TRBV20-1
CSADTGPADTQYF TRBJ2-3 TRBV20-1
CASSSTSHSYNSPLHF TRBJ1-6 TRBV18
CATDSGGRNEQFF TRBJ2-1 TRBV10-3
CASMQQANTGELFF TRBJ2-2 TRBV6-1
CASSRSGGRTGELFF TRBJ2-2 TRBV10-2
CASSLGGAGTGELFF TRBJ2-2 TRBV7-7
CASRGDRGSEQYF TRBJ2-7 TRBV13
CASSSWDVTNYGYTF TRBJ1-2 TRBV6-5
CASSQDRTLNREAFF TRBJ1-1 TRBV4-1
CSARKGGLLISEQFF TRBJ2-1 TRBV20-1
CASSPPDHRQFF TRBJ2-1 TRBV11-1